The present entry profiles one T cell receptor beta chain with its context. Its specificity is unknown. Germline values: CDR1 SGHKS, CDR2 YYEKEE (reference sequence). The trim removed 4 bases at V and 4 bases at J, leaving 13 bases unmatched. This CDR3 is built from 16 residues. TCRdb reprocessed the 5' RACE reads via MiXCR and lists one record per CDR3 protein. The sample records fewer than 450,000 distinct CDR3 sequences, approximately 8.8% being singletons. This sample stems from a study of identical twins. The study, taken as a whole, reports: A lower insertion count was a feature of abundant cord blood beta clonotypes, with no such feature in memory repertoires. Some out-of-frame alpha sequences were shared by twins, and these showed excess low generation probability. Partly confounded zero-insertion analyses could result from invariant MAIT and iNKT cells.

The clonotype originates from a woman between 50 and 59 years old in good health. Sequencing was done on a sample of naive T cells sorted from blood. V and J are TRBV5-5 and TRBJ2-5, with TRBD1 matching 7 bases. CDR3 protein: CASSPRQGQSRETQYF. CDR3 nucleotide sequence: TGTGCCAGCAGCCCCCGGCAGGGACAGAGTCGAGAGACCCAGTACTTC.